What follows are 27 T cell receptor beta chains derived from one specimen sequenced in a study of T cell repertoires in cytomegalovirus infection. TCRdb independently ran MiXCR on the reads; one entry per CDR3 protein. The data show around 900,000 distinct CDR3 sequences, 30% to 40% seen once. Their recognized antigens are unknown. The sequencing here drew on cultured CD8+ T cells from PBMCs, taken from culture after CMV antigen stimulation. These receptors were obtained from a human donor in good health (CMV status not recorded). Some clones in this sample may be carry-over from other donors' samples.

Worth noting for this clonotype: A clone one base away is much larger, so this may be a read error. J is TRBJ1-3 and V is TRBV7-6; D unresolved. Germline CDR1 reads SGHVS; CDR2 reads FNYEAQ. The CDR3 extends over 13 amino acids. As DNA, the CDR3 is TGTGCCAGCAGCCCATGGACTGGAAGCACCATATATTTT. Translating gives CASSPWTGSTIYF.

This clonotype was counted once. The V and J genes are TRBV6-6 and TRBJ1-1; D unclear. V was shortened by 6 bases and J by 11 bases, with 16 bases between the two germline ends. CDR1 and CDR2 from the germline V gene are MNHNY and SVGAGI (reference sequence). This CDR3 is 12 amino acids long. The CDR3 sequence is CASRPPPLTAFF. The CDR3, as DNA: TGTGCCAGCAGACCCCCCCCCTTAACTGCTTTCTTT.

This clonotype was recorded a few times. This chain uses TRBV7-6 with TRBJ2-7; D gene uncertain. V was cut by 1 base and J by 0 bases, with 13 bases left in between. CDR1 and CDR2 from the germline V gene are SGHVS and FNYEAQ. The CDR3 loop spans 16 amino acids. The CDR3 region is CASSLVRQASSYEQYF. The CDR3 coding sequence is TGTGCCAGCAGCTTAGTTCGGCAGGCGAGCTCCTACGAGCAGTACTTC.

This clonotype was counted a few times. This sequence joins TRBV2 and TRBJ2-3; 9 bases match TRBD1. The CDR3 is 14 residues long. Germline V gene data show CDR1 as SNHLY and CDR2 as FYNNEI. V was pared by 8 bases and J by 4 bases, with 7 bases of the junction left unmatched. The CDR3 nucleotides read TGTGCCAGCCGACAGGGGGAAGGATCAGATACGCAGTATTTT. It codes for CASRQGEGSDTQYF.

This clonotype has more than one count but fewer than ten. V gene TRBV20-1 combines with J gene TRBJ1-1; D ambiguous. Trimming pared 5 bases from V and 1 base from J, leaving 11 bases between. Germline-derived CDR1 and CDR2 are DFQATT and SNEGSKA (reference sequence). This CDR3 is 13 amino acids long. CDR3 amino acids: CSAPSGRNTEAFF. The CDR3 DNA reads as TGCAGTGCTCCCTCTGGGAGGAACACTGAAGCTTTCTTT.

This clonotype was picked up many times. The CDR3 DNA is TGTGCCCTACCCGTTGGGGGGCGAGTGAACTATGGCTACACCTTC. The encoded protein is CALPVGGRVNYGYTF. The chain combines TRBV7-9 with TRBJ1-2, with D possibly matching TRBD1 (6 bases). CDR1 and CDR2 (germline): SEHNR, FQNEAQ (reference sequence). This CDR3 is built from 15 residues. Trimming shortened V by 11 bases and J by 2 bases, and 21 bases separated the two germline ends.

This clonotype came up a few times. CDR3 loop: CASSPAAKLFF. CDR3 DNA: TGTGCCAGCAGCCCCGCGGCAAAACTGTTTTTT. The chain carries TRBV7-6 and TRBJ1-4; no reliable D call. The CDR3 totals 11 residues. Germline V gives CDR1 SGHVS, CDR2 FNYEAQ. V lost 5 bases and J 10 bases, leaving 8 bases between the germline ends.

This clonotype was recorded a few times. The chain is built from TRBV6-1 and TRBJ2-7; D is perhaps TRBD1 (6 bases). The ends were cut back, 2 bases at V and 2 bases at J, with 13 bases in the middle. The V gene's germline CDR1 is MNHNS and CDR2 SASEGT. This CDR3 spans 15 amino acids. The chain's CDR3 is CASSESGVLPYEQYF. The CDR3 DNA reads as TGTGCCAGCAGTGAATCAGGGGTCCTTCCCTACGAGCAGTACTTC.

This clonotype was counted a single time. A clone one base away is much larger, so this may be a read error. CDR3 sequence reads: CAGKSGGSYNEQFF. In DNA, the CDR3 is TGTGCCGGCAAGTCCGGGGGCTCCTACAATGAGCAGTTCTTC. The genes are TRBV7-8 and TRBJ2-1; tentatively, D is TRBD2 (6 bases). Trimming removed 11 bases from V and 0 bases from J, with 14 bases in between. In germline, CDR1 is SGHVS, CDR2 FQNEAQ. The CDR3 is 14 amino acids.

The rearrangement uses TRBV5-8 and TRBJ2-1; TRBD2 agrees at 11 bases. Losses at the gene ends were 4 bases for V and 5 bases for J; bases not matched to a gene: 17. The CDR3 loop spans 19 amino acids. Germline V gene sequence: CDR1 SGHTS, CDR2 YDEGEE. In DNA, the CDR3 is TGTGCCAGCAGCCTTGGGCCTAGCGGGGGGACCTGGCTCCACAATGAGCAGTTCTTC. It encodes CASSLGPSGGTWLHNEQFF.

This clonotype came up a few times. The chain is built from TRBV28 and TRBJ2-5; D may be TRBD2 (6 bases). The V gene lost 8 bases and the J gene lost 5 bases, with 21 bases spanning the gap. The CDR3 is made up of 15 amino acids. Germline V lookup: CDR1 MDHEN, CDR2 SYDVKM. The CDR3, as DNA: TGTGCCAGCCTCAGTTTAGGTGGGGGGATGGAGACCCAGTACTTC. Amino acids: CASLSLGGGMETQYF. Combining the CDR3 with reference TRBV28 and TRBJ2-5 gives the whole variable domain DVKVTQSSRYLVKRTGEKVFLECVQDMDHENMFWYRQDPGLGLRLIYFSYDVKMKEKGDIPEGYSVSREKKERFSLILESASTNQTSMYLCASLSLGGGMETQYFGPGTRLLVL.

Concerning this clonotype: A much larger clone lies one base from this, so it may be a read error. Likely a read error: the CDR3 ends without its conserved phenylalanine or tryptophan. The chain combines TRBV12-3 or TRBV12-4 with TRBJ2-3, with 11 bases matching TRBD2. The J segment lost 1 base and the V segment lost 6 bases, leaving 12 bases of the junction unmatched. The CDR3 extends over 18 amino acids. The CDR3 coding sequence is TGTGCCAGCAGCGGGACTAGCGGATCACGATCTGGCACAGATACGCAGTATTTA. Its translation is CASSGTSGSRSGTDTQYL.

This clonotype was recorded many times. The chain couples TRBV7-9 to TRBJ1-6; 7 nucleotides line up with TRBD1. Looked up from germline, CDR1 is SEHNR and CDR2 is FQNEAQ (reference sequence). The CDR3 is 12 amino acids. V trimming: 5 bases; J trimming: 13 bases; junction bases outside the gene matches: 5. CDR3 amino acids: CASSADREPLHF. In DNA form, the CDR3 reads TGTGCCAGCAGCGCTGACAGGGAGCCCCTCCACTTT.

This clonotype was observed many times. The genes are TRBV7-8 and TRBJ1-6, with 7 bases identical to TRBD1. CDR1 SGHVS and CDR2 FQNEAQ come from the germline V gene. The CDR3 is made up of 15 amino acids. The V segment lost 5 bases and the J segment 3 bases; nucleotides outside the gene matches: 4. The CDR3 sequence is CASSHGQDYNSPLHF. In nucleotides, the CDR3 is TGTGCCAGCAGCCACGGACAGGACTATAATTCACCCCTCCACTTT. Complete variable domain (other parts from reference TRBV7-8 and TRBJ1-6): GAGVSQSPRYKVAKRGQDVALRCDPISGHVSLFWYQQALGQGPEFLTYFQNEAQLDKSGLPSDRFFAERPEGSVSTLKIQRTQQEDSAVYLCASSHGQDYNSPLHFGNGTRLTVT.

Comments on this clonotype: At one of its ends the junction is not consistent with the germline gene, which may arise from a read error. The chain links TRBV10-3 to TRBJ2-5; the match to TRBD2 covers 10 bases. The CDR3 has 15 amino acids. Germline V gene data show CDR1 as ENHRY and CDR2 as SYGVKD. This CDR3 is CTISERPSGGETQYF. The CDR3 nucleotides are TGTACCATCAGTGAGAGGCCTAGCGGGGGCGAGACCCAGTACTTC.

This clonotype occurred a few times. The CDR3 DNA is TGTGCCAGCAGCGCAGCTAGCGGGGGCCAAGAGACCCAGTACTTC. Protein: CASSAASGGQETQYF. The chain has TRBV7-2 and TRBJ2-5, with TRBD2 matching 10 bases. The V and J ends lost 5 bases and 1 base, in that order; junction bases with no gene match: 4. CDR1 is SGHTA, CDR2 FQGNSA, per germline. CDR3 size: 15 residues.

The V gene is TRBV6-5, the J gene TRBJ1-1; D might be TRBD1 (5 bases). Germline V lookup: CDR1 MNHEY, CDR2 SVGAGI. The CDR3 is made up of 16 amino acids. Trimming took 0 bases from V and 0 from J, leaving 11 bases between them. Here the CDR3 reads CASSYSPGRLNTEAFF. CDR3 DNA sequence: TGTGCCAGCAGTTACTCTCCGGGACGGCTGAACACTGAAGCTTTCTTT.

This clonotype was observed a few times. The V and J genes are TRBV7-9 and TRBJ1-1; D remains ambiguous. The germline V gene encodes CDR1 SEHNR and CDR2 FQNEAQ (reference sequence). V dropped 5 bases and J dropped 8 bases, with 9 bases sitting between them. CDR3 length: 11 residues. CDR3 nucleotide sequence: TGTGCCAGCAGCGTGGGCCGGGAAGCTTTCTTT. Protein product: CASSVGREAFF.

This clonotype occurred a few times. The rearrangement uses TRBV6-6 and TRBJ1-5; 7 bases match TRBD1. V shed 2 bases and J 3 bases; nucleotides not matched to a gene: 1. CDR3 length equals 14 residues. The germline CDR1 and CDR2 sequences are MNHNY and SVGAGI (reference sequence). CDR3 nucleotides: TGTGCCAGCAGTTACGGGACAGTCAATCAGCCCCAGCATTTT. Encoded protein: CASSYGTVNQPQHF.

This clonotype was recorded a few times. The V and J genes are TRBV6-8 and TRBJ2-3; D is tentatively TRBD1 or TRBD2 (6 bases each). The V end lost 2 bases, the J end lost 6 bases, and 18 bases lay between the germline ends. The CDR3 extends over 16 amino acids. Germline CDR1 MNHGY, CDR2 SAAAGT. DNA for the CDR3: TGTGCCAGCAGTTACCTCGGGGGCCCCTTTTTGGATACGCAGTATTTT. Protein product: CASSYLGGPFLDTQYF.

The rearrangement joins TRBV19 to TRBJ2-1; 12 bases align to TRBD2. V lost 7 bases to trimming and J lost 6 bases; unmatched junction nucleotides: 7. This CDR3 is 15 amino acids long. CDR1 LNHDA and CDR2 SQIVND come from the germline V gene (reference sequence). In nucleotides, the CDR3 is TGTGCCAGTATTCCTAGCGGGGGGGCGGTCAATGAGCAGTTCTTC. Protein sequence: CASIPSGGAVNEQFF.

In this sample, this clonotype turned up a few times. This chain uses TRBV4-2 with TRBJ2-3, with TRBD2 matching 9 bases. Trimming took 1 base from V and 1 from J; bases not matched to a gene: 0. Germline V CDR1 and CDR2: LGHNA, YNFKEQ. The CDR3 loop spans 15 amino acids. CDR3 coding DNA: TGTGCCAGCAGCCAAGCTAGCGGGGGCACAGATACGCAGTATTTT. The encoded protein is CASSQASGGTDTQYF.

This sequence joins TRBV27 and TRBJ2-1; TRBD2 agrees at 16 bases. The CDR3 length is 16 residues. Germline V gives CDR1 MNHEY, CDR2 SMNVEV (reference sequence). The trim removed 7 bases at V and 7 bases at J, leaving 7 bases unmatched. CDR3 nucleotides: TGTGCCAGCAACCAAGGGACTAGCGGGGGGGCAAATGAGCAGTTCTTC. As protein: CASNQGTSGGANEQFF.

The chain carries TRBV11-2 and TRBJ2-3, with D tentatively TRBD2 (5 bases). V lost 5 bases and J 5 bases, leaving 14 bases between the germline ends. CDR3 length: 14 amino acids. The germline gives CDR1 SGHAT, CDR2 FQNNGV. CDR3: CASSPLEGLDTQYF. The CDR3 DNA is TGTGCCAGCAGCCCCCTTGAGGGTTTAGATACGCAGTATTTT.

This clonotype was seen many times. The V gene is TRBV7-8, the J gene TRBJ2-7; weak D call: TRBD2 (5 bases). Germline V gene sequence: CDR1 SGHVS, CDR2 FQNEAQ. V shed 5 bases and J shed 2 bases, with 16 bases lying between them. This CDR3 region has 15 residues. The CDR3 here is CASSPSFTSTYEQYF. In DNA form, the CDR3 reads TGTGCCAGCAGCCCGAGCTTTACTAGTACCTACGAGCAGTACTTC. Full variable domain (missing parts from reference TRBV7-8 and TRBJ2-7): GAGVSQSPRYKVAKRGQDVALRCDPISGHVSLFWYQQALGQGPEFLTYFQNEAQLDKSGLPSDRFFAERPEGSVSTLKIQRTQQEDSAVYLCASSPSFTSTYEQYFGPGTRLTVT.

This clonotype turned up a few times. The chain carries TRBV4-1 and TRBJ2-7; TRBD1 might be the D (6 bases). The CDR3 sequence is 14 residues long. Per the germline V gene, CDR1 is MGHRA and CDR2 is YSYEKL. With 3 bases removed from V and 6 bases from J, the gap between germline ends came to 15 bases. CDR3 in DNA: TGCGCCAGCAGCCACTGGGACACGGCAGCCGAGCAGTACTTC. It codes for CASSHWDTAAEQYF.

This chain uses TRBV6-6 with TRBJ2-1; maybe TRBD2 (6 bases). Germline CDR1 and CDR2: MNHNY and SVGAGI (reference sequence). Between the trimmed V and J ends, which lost 4 bases and 4 bases, there was a span of 14 bases. The CDR3 is 15 residues long. CDR3 nucleotide sequence: TGTGCCAGCAGTTTAGGGGACTTTCGATACAATGAGCAGTTCTTC. It is translated as CASSLGDFRYNEQFF.